The next 22 T cell receptor beta chains were all read from a single sample in a study of OX40 agonist ivuxolimab in advanced cancers. The library was produced with the immunoSEQ multiplex PCR assay. TCRdb provides this immuneACCESS table in a form limited to in-frame rearrangements. Some clones are lacking; in checked studies, under half of them reflect an unresolved V gene, and why the rest are absent is not known. The sample table holds approximately 24,000 clones, of which 60% to 80% were seen once. The ten largest clonotypes hold more than 20% of the sample. Sequences were derived from CD4+ or CD8+ T cells sorted from blood, sampled in a trial of the OX40 agonist ivuxolimab. These TCRs come from an adult with an advanced solid tumor such as melanoma, head and neck, liver or kidney cancer.

The gene calls are TRBV7-3 and TRBJ2-1; perhaps TRBD2 as D (5 bases). The CDR3 runs 13 residues. CDR1 is SGHTA, CDR2 FQGTGA, per germline. The V end was cut by 3 bases, the J end by 8 bases, with 11 bases between. The chain's CDR3 is CASSFPGYDEQFF. The DNA of the CDR3 is TGTGCCAGCAGCTTTCCGGGGTACGATGAGCAGTTCTTC.

This chain links TRBV29-1 with TRBJ2-7; 10 bases match TRBD1. CDR1 is SQVTM and CDR2 is ANQGSEA in the germline V gene. This CDR3 spans 13 amino acids. The J segment lost 6 bases and the V segment lost 5 bases, leaving 7 bases of the junction unmatched. Here the CDR3 reads CSVSGTGDGEQYF. CDR3 DNA sequence: TGCAGCGTTTCCGGGACAGGGGACGGCGAGCAGTACTTC.

This clone was detected only a few times. The rearrangement uses TRBV7-2 and TRBJ1-2, with TRBD1 matching over 8 bases. The V gene end was trimmed by 5 bases and the J gene end by 7 bases; junction bases not matched to a gene: 9. The V gene's germline CDR1 is SGHTA and CDR2 FQGNSA. The CDR3 totals 14 residues. The CDR3 sequence is CASSQTGEAGGYTF. CDR3 coding DNA: TGTGCCAGCAGCCAGACAGGGGAGGCTGGTGGCTACACCTTC.

This sequence joins TRBV12-5 and TRBJ2-1; no definite D call. CDR3 size: 13 residues. In germline, CDR1 is LGHNT, CDR2 FRNRAP. V was pared by 3 bases and J by 5 bases, with 8 bases between. The CDR3 DNA follows: TGTGCTAGTGGTTTAGAAGCGAACAATGAGCAGTTCTTC. It encodes CASGLEANNEQFF.

The rearrangement uses TRBV6-5 and TRBJ2-1, with D perhaps matching TRBD2 (6 bases). Deletions cut 5 bases from V and 10 bases from J, with 15 bases between. CDR3 size: 13 residues. Germline V gene data show CDR1 as MNHEY and CDR2 as SVGAGI. CDR3 loop: CASSPGGPQEQFF. CDR3 in DNA: TGTGCCAGCAGTCCCGGAGGGCCACAGGAGCAGTTCTTC.

The chain combines TRBV27 with TRBJ2-5; a weak D match, TRBD2 (5 bases). V lost 0 bases to trimming and J lost 11 bases, with 16 bases between them. The CDR3 sequence is 14 residues long. Germline V gene data show CDR1 as MNHEY and CDR2 as SMNVEV (reference sequence). Written as DNA, the CDR3 is TGTGCCAGCAGTTTATCTTCCCCCTCTAGGGAGCAGTACTTC. As protein: CASSLSSPSREQYF.

The chain couples TRBV27 to TRBJ1-4; D not certain. In germline, CDR1 is MNHEY, CDR2 SMNVEV (reference sequence). V gave up 4 bases and J gave up 6 bases, with 6 bases separating them. The CDR3 runs 12 residues. The CDR3 nucleotides read TGTGCCAGCAGTTCGACGGATGAAAAACTGTTTTTT. Encoded protein: CASSSTDEKLFF.

Written as DNA, the CDR3 is TGTGCCAGCAGTTACCCCCGACAGTTCTACGAGCAGTACTTC. As protein: CASSYPRQFYEQYF. The chain uses TRBV6-5 and TRBJ2-7, with a weak D call TRBD1 (5 bases). The CDR3 totals 14 residues. V was shortened by 2 bases and J by 3 bases, with 11 bases between the two germline ends. Germline V gene sequence: CDR1 MNHEY, CDR2 SVGAGI.

This chain uses TRBV5-1 with TRBJ2-7; 8 bases are shared with TRBD2. CDR3 size: 17 residues. Unmatched junction bases numbered 18, after V lost 4 bases and J lost 6 bases. Per the germline V gene, CDR1 is SGHRS and CDR2 is YFSETQ. The CDR3 is CASSQPSGTSSLGEQYF. The CDR3 coding sequence is TGCGCCAGCAGCCAGCCTTCCGGGACTAGTTCTCTCGGCGAGCAGTACTTC.

The V and J genes are TRBV6-5 and TRBJ1-4; tentative D call: TRBD1 (6 bases). The V gene lost 6 bases and the J gene lost 4 bases, with 12 bases spanning the gap. CDR1 MNHEY and CDR2 SVGAGI come from the germline V gene. The CDR3 totals 14 residues. CDR3 amino acids: CASRAGQINEKLFF. The CDR3, as DNA: TGTGCCAGCAGGGCAGGACAGATTAATGAAAAACTGTTTTTT.

The chain's CDR3 is CASSVAREGLVSGIEQFF. The CDR3 coding sequence is TGTGCCAGCAGCGTAGCTCGGGAGGGACTAGTCTCAGGTATTGAGCAGTTCTTC. The chain has TRBV9 and TRBJ2-1, with 8 nucleotides matching TRBD2. CDR1 and CDR2 from the germline V gene are SGDLS and YYNGEE. The ends lost 0 bases at V and 9 bases at J; junction bases unmatched: 17. The length of the CDR3 is 18 residues.

A single count supports this clone. The V and J genes are TRBV6-5 and TRBJ2-7; D possibly corresponds to TRBD1 (6 bases). The CDR3 runs 13 residues. CDR1 and CDR2 (germline): MNHEY, SVGAGI. With 2 bases removed from V and 2 bases from J, the gap between germline ends came to 7 bases. The DNA for the CDR3 is TGTGCCAGCAGTTACGACAGGCCCTACGAGCAGTACTTC. Its protein product is CASSYDRPYEQYF.

This sequence joins TRBV2 and TRBJ2-7, with TRBD1 matching over 8 bases. The CDR3 extends over 15 amino acids. V gave up 7 bases and J gave up 2 bases; unmatched junction bases: 10. CDR1 SNHLY and CDR2 FYNNEI come from the germline V gene. CDR3 loop: CASKSSGGSPYEQYF. The CDR3, as DNA: TGTGCCAGCAAAAGCTCAGGGGGCTCCCCCTACGAGCAGTACTTC.

The J gene is TRBJ2-5, the V gene TRBV2; the D gene is possibly TRBD1 (5 bases). This CDR3 has 14 residues. The germline V and J ends were trimmed by 0 bases and 1 base, with 6 bases remaining between them. CDR1 and CDR2 (germline): SNHLY, FYNNEI. CDR3 residues: CASSEADSQETQYF. The DNA of the CDR3 is TGTGCCAGCAGTGAAGCCGACAGCCAAGAGACCCAGTACTTC.

V gene TRBV19 combines with J gene TRBJ1-5; the match to TRBD1 covers 8 bases. This CDR3 has 13 amino acids. The ends lost 10 bases at V and 3 bases at J; junction bases unmatched: 5. The germline V gene encodes CDR1 LNHDA and CDR2 SQIVND (reference sequence). The CDR3 DNA is TGTGCCACCACAGGGGGTTTCAATCAGCCCCAGCATTTT. Translating gives CATTGGFNQPQHF. Full variable domain (rest looked up from reference TRBV19 and TRBJ1-5): DGGITQSPKYLFRKEGQNVTLSCEQNLNHDAMYWYRQDPGQGLRLIYYSQIVNDFQKGDIAEGYSVSREKKESFPLTVTSAQKNPTAFYLCATTGGFNQPQHFGDGTRLSIL.

This rearrangement joins TRBV28 to TRBJ2-3; 9 bases fit TRBD1. The CDR3 totals 15 residues. The germline V gene has CDR1 MDHEN and CDR2 SYDVKM. J gave up 1 base and V 2 bases, and 1 base lay outside the gene matches. The CDR3 sequence: CASSLRDRGTDTQYF. CDR3 nucleotide sequence: TGTGCCAGCAGTTTAAGGGACAGGGGCACAGATACGCAGTATTTT.

The chain is built from TRBV7-9 and TRBJ2-5, with unresolved D. CDR1 SEHNR and CDR2 FQNEAQ come from the germline V gene (reference sequence). V dropped 4 bases and J dropped 4 bases, with 13 bases sitting between them. This CDR3 is 14 amino acids long. CDR3 coding DNA: TGTGCCAGCAGCTCCGACCCCTGGATAGAGACCCAGTACTTC. Amino acid sequence: CASSSDPWIETQYF.

The chain recombines TRBV4-3 with TRBJ2-7; D remains unclear. V gave up 1 base and J gave up 0 bases, with 4 bases separating them. This CDR3 is built from 13 residues. CDR1 LGHNA and CDR2 YSLEER come from the germline V gene. DNA for the CDR3: TGCGCCAGCAGCCAAGGGGGCTCCTACGAGCAGTACTTC. It translates to CASSQGGSYEQYF.

V gene TRBV7-9 combines with J gene TRBJ2-7, with D possibly matching TRBD1 (5 bases). V was trimmed by 1 base and J by 4 bases, leaving 11 bases between them. In germline, CDR1 is SEHNR, CDR2 FQNEAQ (reference sequence). CDR3 length: 14 amino acids. The CDR3 region is CASSLGVGVYEQYF. CDR3 coding DNA: TGTGCCAGCAGCTTAGGCGTAGGGGTATACGAGCAGTACTTC. Looking up the rest from reference TRBV7-9 and TRBJ2-7 gives the full variable domain: DTGVSQNPRHKITKRGQNVTFRCDPISEHNRLYWYRQTLGQGPEFLTYFQNEAQLEKSRLLSDRFSAERPKGSFSTLEIQRTEQGDSAMYLCASSLGVGVYEQYFGPGTRLTVT.

Ten or more counts support this clone. This sequence joins TRBV5-4 and TRBJ2-5; 13 positions agree with TRBD2. The V gene's germline CDR1 is SGHNT and CDR2 YYREEE (reference sequence). V shed 4 bases, J shed 5 bases, and the junction held 8 bases outside the gene matches. The CDR3 spans 16 residues. This chain's CDR3 is CASSLAGLAGMETQYF. The CDR3 DNA follows: TGTGCCAGCAGCCTAGCGGGACTAGCGGGAATGGAGACCCAGTACTTC.

The gene calls are TRBV11-2 and TRBJ1-2; D gene ambiguous. V was pared by 5 bases and J by 2 bases, with 6 bases between. CDR3 length: 12 residues. Germline V gene lookup returns CDR1 SGHAT and CDR2 FQNNGV. The CDR3 loop is CASSAVNYGYTF. CDR3 DNA sequence: TGTGCCAGCAGCGCAGTGAACTATGGCTACACCTTC. Combining the CDR3 with reference TRBV11-2 and TRBJ1-2 gives the whole variable domain EAGVAQSPRYKIIEKRQSVAFWCNPISGHATLYWYQQILGQGPKLLIQFQNNGVVDDSQLPKDRFSAERLKGVDSTLKIQPAKLEDSAVYLCASSAVNYGYTFGSGTRLTVV.

To note about this clone: An end of the junction differs from the germline gene, which may be a read error. This chain links TRBV7-2 with TRBJ2-3, with TRBD2 identical over 10 bases. The CDR3 is 16 amino acids. Germline CDR1 is SGHTA and CDR2 is FQGNSA. This chain's CDR3 is CASSLAGEVITDTQYF. The CDR3 DNA follows: TGTGCCAGCAGCCTAGCGGGGGAGGTTATCACAGATACGCAGTATTTT.